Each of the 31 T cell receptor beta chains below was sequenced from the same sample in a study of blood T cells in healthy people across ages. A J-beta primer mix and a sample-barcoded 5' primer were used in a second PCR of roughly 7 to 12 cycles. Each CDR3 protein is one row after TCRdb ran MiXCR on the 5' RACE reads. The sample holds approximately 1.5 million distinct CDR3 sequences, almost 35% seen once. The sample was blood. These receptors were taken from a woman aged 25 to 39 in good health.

CDR3 loop: CASSRQGVGYGYTF. DNA of the CDR3: TGTGCCAGCAGCCGACAGGGGGTTGGCTATGGCTACACCTTC. The chain employs TRBV7-9 and TRBJ1-2; 9 nucleotides align to TRBD1. Germline lookup yields CDR1 SEHNR and CDR2 FQNEAQ (reference sequence). Trimming cost V 5 bases and J 4 bases; bases outside gene matches: 5. The CDR3 extends over 14 amino acids. Together with reference TRBV7-9 and TRBJ1-2, the CDR3 gives the full variable domain: DTGVSQNPRHKITKRGQNVTFRCDPISEHNRLYWYRQTLGQGPEFLTYFQNEAQLEKSRLLSDRFSAERPKGSFSTLEIQRTEQGDSAMYLCASSRQGVGYGYTFGSGTRLTVV.

CDR3 amino acids: CASSPEGAEAREETQYF. The CDR3 nucleotides read TGTGCCAGCAGCCCAGAGGGGGCAGAGGCACGAGAAGAGACCCAGTACTTC. V usage is TRBV7-8 and J usage is TRBJ2-5; 7 bases agree with TRBD1. The CDR3 sequence is 17 residues long. V shed 5 bases and J 3 bases; nucleotides not matched to a gene: 15. Per germline, CDR1 SGHVS and CDR2 FQNEAQ.

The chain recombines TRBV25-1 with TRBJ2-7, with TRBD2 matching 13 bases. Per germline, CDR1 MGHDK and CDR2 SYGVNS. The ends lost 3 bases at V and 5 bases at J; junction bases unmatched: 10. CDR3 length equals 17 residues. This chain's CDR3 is CASSDRTSGRVVDEQYF. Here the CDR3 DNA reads TGTGCCAGCAGTGACCGCACTAGCGGGAGGGTTGTCGACGAGCAGTACTTC.

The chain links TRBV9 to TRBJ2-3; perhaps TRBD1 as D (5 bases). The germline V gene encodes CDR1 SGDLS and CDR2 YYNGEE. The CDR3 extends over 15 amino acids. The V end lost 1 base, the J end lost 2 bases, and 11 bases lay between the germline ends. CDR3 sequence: CASSVQGSITDTQYF. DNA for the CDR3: TGTGCCAGCAGCGTACAGGGCTCGATCACAGATACGCAGTATTTT.

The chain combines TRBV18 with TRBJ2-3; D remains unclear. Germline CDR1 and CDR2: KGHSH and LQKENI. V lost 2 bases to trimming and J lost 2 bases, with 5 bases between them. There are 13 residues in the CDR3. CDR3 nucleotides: TGTGCCAGCTCACCAGCCCTCACAGATACGCAGTATTTT. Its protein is CASSPALTDTQYF.

Written as DNA, the CDR3 is TGTGCCAGCAGTTACTCGAGACGGTGGGTCTTTGAGAGCAATCAGCCCCAGCATTTT. Encoded protein: CASSYSRRWVFESNQPQHF. The chain couples TRBV6-5 to TRBJ1-5; D uncertain. Looked up from germline, CDR1 is MNHEY and CDR2 is SVGAGI. Trimming stripped 0 bases from V and 1 base from J, with 19 bases between. CDR3 length equals 19 residues.

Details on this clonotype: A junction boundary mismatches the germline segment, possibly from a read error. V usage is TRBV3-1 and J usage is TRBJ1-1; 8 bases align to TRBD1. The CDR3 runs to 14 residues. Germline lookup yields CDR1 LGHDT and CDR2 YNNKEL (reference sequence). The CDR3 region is CASSQWDRQTGAFF. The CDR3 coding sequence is TGTGCCAGCAGCCAGTGGGACAGGCAAACTGGAGCTTTCTTT.

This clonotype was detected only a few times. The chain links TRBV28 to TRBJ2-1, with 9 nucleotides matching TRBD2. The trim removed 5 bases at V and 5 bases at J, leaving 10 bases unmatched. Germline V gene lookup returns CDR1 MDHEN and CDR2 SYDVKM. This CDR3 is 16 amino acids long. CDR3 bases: TGTGCCAGCAGTATCCCAACATGGACTAGCGACAATGAGCAGTTCTTC. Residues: CASSIPTWTSDNEQFF.

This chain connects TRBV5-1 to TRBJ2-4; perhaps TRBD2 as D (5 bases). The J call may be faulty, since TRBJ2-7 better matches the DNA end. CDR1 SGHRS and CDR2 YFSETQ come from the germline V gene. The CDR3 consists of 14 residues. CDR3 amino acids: CASSPRGIFYEQYF. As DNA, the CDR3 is TGCGCCAGCAGTCCTCGAGGGATATTCTACGAGCAGTACTTC.

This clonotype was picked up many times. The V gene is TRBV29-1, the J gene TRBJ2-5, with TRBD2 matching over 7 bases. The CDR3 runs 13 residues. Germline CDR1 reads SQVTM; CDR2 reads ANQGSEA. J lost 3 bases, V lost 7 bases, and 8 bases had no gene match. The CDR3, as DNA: TGCAGCGCCCGACTAGCTATCAAAGAGACCCAGTACTTC. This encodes CSARLAIKETQYF. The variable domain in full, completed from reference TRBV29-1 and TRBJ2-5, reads SAVISQKPSRDICQRGTSLTIQCQVDSQVTMMFWYRQQPGQSLTLIATANQGSEATYESGFVIDKFPISRPNLTFSTLTVSNMSPEDSSIYLCSARLAIKETQYFGPGTRLLVL.

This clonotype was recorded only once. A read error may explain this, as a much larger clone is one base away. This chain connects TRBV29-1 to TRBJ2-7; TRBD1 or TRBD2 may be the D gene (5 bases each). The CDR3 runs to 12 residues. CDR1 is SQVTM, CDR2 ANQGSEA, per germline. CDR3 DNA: TGCGGCGTTCGGGACGGTTCCTACGAGCAGTACTTC. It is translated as CGVRDGSYEQYF.

The CDR3 DNA reads TGTGCCATCAGTGAGATCATGGAGGGGGGCTACACCTTC. As protein: CAISEIMEGGYTF. The rearrangement joins TRBV10-3 to TRBJ1-2, with D perhaps matching TRBD1 (5 bases). Germline V CDR1 and CDR2: ENHRY, SYGVKD. This CDR3 is built from 13 residues. V dropped 2 bases and J dropped 8 bases, with 12 bases sitting between them.

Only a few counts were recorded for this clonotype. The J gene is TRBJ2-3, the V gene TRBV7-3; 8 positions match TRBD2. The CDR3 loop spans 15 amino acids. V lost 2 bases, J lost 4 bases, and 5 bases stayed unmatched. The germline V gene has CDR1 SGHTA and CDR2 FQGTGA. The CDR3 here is CASSLRGGRPDTQYF. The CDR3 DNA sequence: TGTGCCAGCAGCTTACGCGGGGGGCGCCCAGATACGCAGTATTTT. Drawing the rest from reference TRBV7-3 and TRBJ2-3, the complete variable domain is GAGVSQTPSNKVTEKGKYVELRCDPISGHTALYWYRQSLGQGPEFLIYFQGTGAADDSGLPNDRFFAVRPEGSVSTLKIQRTERGDSAVYLCASSLRGGRPDTQYFGPGTRLTVL.

DNA of the CDR3: TGTGCCAGCAGCTTAGGGGGACAGGTCAACGGGTACTTC. Its protein is CASSLGGQVNGYF. This rearrangement joins TRBV11-2 to TRBJ2-7, with 8 bases aligning to TRBD1. Germline V gene lookup returns CDR1 SGHAT and CDR2 FQNNGV. The CDR3 runs 13 residues. The ends lost 1 base at V and 12 bases at J; junction bases unmatched: 8.

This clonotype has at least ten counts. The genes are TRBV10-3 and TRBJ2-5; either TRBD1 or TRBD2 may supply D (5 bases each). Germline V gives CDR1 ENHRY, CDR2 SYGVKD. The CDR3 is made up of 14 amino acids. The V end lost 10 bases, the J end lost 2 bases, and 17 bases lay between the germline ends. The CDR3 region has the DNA TGTGCCACGTCCCAATCAGAGGGGCAAGAGACCCAGTACTTC. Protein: CATSQSEGQETQYF.

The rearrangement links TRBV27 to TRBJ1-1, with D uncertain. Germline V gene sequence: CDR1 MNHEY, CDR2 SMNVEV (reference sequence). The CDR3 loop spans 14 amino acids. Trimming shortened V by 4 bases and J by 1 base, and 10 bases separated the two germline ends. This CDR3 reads CASSSPGPNTEAFF. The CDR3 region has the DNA TGTGCCAGCAGTTCGCCGGGCCCGAACACTGAAGCTTTCTTT.

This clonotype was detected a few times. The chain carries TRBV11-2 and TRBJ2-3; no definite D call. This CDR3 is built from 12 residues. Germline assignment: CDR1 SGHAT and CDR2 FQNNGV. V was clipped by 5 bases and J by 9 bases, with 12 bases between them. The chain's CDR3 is CASSPEAPTQYF. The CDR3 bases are TGTGCCAGCAGCCCCGAGGCGCCGACGCAGTATTTT.

The CDR3 here is CASSAEGDTADTQYF. Here the CDR3 DNA reads TGTGCCAGCAGTGCGGAGGGCGATACCGCAGATACGCAGTATTTT. The chain carries TRBV9 and TRBJ2-3, with a tentative D call TRBD2 (6 bases). This CDR3 is 15 amino acids long. Trimming shortened V by 5 bases and J by 4 bases, and 17 bases separated the two germline ends. The V gene's germline CDR1 is SGDLS and CDR2 YYNGEE.

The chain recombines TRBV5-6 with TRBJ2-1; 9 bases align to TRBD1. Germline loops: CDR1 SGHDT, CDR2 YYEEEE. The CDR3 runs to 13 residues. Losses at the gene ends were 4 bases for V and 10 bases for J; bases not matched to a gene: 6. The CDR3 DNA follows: TGTGCCAGCAGCGGAAACAGGGGGCGGGAGCAGTTCTTC. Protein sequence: CASSGNRGREQFF.

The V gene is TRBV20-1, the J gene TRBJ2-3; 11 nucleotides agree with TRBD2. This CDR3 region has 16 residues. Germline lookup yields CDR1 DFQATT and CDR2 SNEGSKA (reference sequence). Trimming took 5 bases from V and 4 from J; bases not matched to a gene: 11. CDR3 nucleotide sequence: TGCAGTGCTCCCCCCTCGACTAGCGGGATTGCAGATACGCAGTATTTT. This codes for CSAPPSTSGIADTQYF.

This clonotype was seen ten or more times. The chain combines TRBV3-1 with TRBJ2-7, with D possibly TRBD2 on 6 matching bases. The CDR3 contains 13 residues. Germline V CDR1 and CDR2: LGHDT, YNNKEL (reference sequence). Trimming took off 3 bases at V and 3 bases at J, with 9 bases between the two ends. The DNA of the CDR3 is TGTGCCAGCAGCCAGGGGGGTATCTACGAGCAGTACTTC. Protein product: CASSQGGIYEQYF.

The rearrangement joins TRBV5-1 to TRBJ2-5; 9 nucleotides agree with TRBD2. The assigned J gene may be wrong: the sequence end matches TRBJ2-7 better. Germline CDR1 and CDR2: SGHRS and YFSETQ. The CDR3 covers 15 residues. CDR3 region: CASSWGTSLIAEQYF. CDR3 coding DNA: TGCGCCAGCAGCTGGGGGACTAGCTTAATCGCCGAGCAGTACTTC.

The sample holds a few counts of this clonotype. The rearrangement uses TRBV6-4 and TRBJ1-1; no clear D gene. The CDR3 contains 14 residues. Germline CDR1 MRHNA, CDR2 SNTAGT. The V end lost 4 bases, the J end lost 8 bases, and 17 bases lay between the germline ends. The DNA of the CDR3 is TGTGCCAGCAGTGCTGAGGCCGGACGCACGGAAGCTTTCTTT. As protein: CASSAEAGRTEAFF.

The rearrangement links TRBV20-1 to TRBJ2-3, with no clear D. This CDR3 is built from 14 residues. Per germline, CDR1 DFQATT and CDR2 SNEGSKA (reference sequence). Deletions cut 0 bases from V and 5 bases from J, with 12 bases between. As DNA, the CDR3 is TGCAGTGCTAGAGATGGGCTAACCAGAGATACGCAGTATTTT. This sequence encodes CSARDGLTRDTQYF.

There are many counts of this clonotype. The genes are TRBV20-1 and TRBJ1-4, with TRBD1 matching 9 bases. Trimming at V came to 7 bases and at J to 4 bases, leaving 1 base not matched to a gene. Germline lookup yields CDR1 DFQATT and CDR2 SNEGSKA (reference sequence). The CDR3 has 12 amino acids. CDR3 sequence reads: CSGQGDNEKLFF. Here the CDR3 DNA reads TGCAGTGGACAGGGGGATAATGAAAAACTGTTTTTT.

CDR3 sequence: CASRTSGAFTDTQYF. CDR3 DNA sequence: TGTGCCAGCAGGACTAGCGGGGCCTTCACAGATACGCAGTATTTT. The chain employs TRBV2 and TRBJ2-3, with 11 bases matching TRBD2. J gave up 2 bases and V 6 bases, and 4 bases lay outside the gene matches. Germline loops: CDR1 SNHLY, CDR2 FYNNEI. This CDR3 comprises 15 residues.

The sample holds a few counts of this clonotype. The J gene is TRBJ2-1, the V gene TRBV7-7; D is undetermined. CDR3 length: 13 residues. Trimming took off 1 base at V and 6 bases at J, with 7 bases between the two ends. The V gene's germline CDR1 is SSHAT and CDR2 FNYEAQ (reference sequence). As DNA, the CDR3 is TGTGCCAGCAGCTTAGGCCCAATCAATGAGCAGTTCTTC. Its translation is CASSLGPINEQFF.

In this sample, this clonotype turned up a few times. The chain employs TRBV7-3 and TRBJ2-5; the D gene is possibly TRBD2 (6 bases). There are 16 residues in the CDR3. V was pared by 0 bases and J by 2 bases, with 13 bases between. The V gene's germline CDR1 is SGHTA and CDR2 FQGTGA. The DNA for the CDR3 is TGTGCCAGCAGCTTAACTGGCGGGGTACAACAAGAGACCCAGTACTTC. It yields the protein CASSLTGGVQQETQYF.

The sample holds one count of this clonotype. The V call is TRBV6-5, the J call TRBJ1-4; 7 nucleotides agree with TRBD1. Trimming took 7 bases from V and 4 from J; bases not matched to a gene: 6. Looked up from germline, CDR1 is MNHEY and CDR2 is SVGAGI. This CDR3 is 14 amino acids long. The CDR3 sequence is CASKGQLNNEKLFF. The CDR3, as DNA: TGTGCCAGCAAGGGACAGCTCAATAATGAAAAACTGTTTTTT.

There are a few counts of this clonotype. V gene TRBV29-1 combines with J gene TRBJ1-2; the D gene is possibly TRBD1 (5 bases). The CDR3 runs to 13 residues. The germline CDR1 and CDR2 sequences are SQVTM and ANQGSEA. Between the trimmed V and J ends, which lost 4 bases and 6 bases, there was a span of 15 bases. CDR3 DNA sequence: TGCAGCGTTGTTCGGGGGATAGATGATGGCTACACCTTC. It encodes CSVVRGIDDGYTF.

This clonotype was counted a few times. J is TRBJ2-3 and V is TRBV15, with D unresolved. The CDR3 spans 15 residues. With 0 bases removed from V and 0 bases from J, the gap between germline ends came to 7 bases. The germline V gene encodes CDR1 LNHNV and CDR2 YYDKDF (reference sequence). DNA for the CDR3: TGTGCCACCAGCAGAGATCTTAGCAGCACAGATACGCAGTATTTT. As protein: CATSRDLSSTDTQYF.